This TCR beta chain originates from a study of OX40 agonist ivuxolimab in advanced cancers. Profiled with immunoSEQ multiplex PCR; TCRdb holds only in-frame clones, not every one. The table shows 60,000 to 75,000 clones, with around 90% occurring only once. A remark on this clone: No antigen is known for it.

Whole-study findings and limits: CD8+ T cells showed, on average, more clonal expansion than CD4+ cells. Antigen specificity remained undetermined for the expanded peripheral T cells. Nonresponders, in some cases, also had low normalized T-cell clonal expansion.

The germline gives CDR1 LGHNA, CDR2 YSLEER. This CDR3 spans 14 amino acids. The V gene end was trimmed by 0 bases and the J gene end by 4 bases; junction bases not matched to a gene: 1. The sequence came from an adult with an advanced solid tumor such as melanoma, head and neck, liver or kidney cancer. Sequencing was performed on CD4+ or CD8+ T cells sorted from blood, taken in a trial of the OX40 agonist ivuxolimab. The rearrangement uses TRBV4-3 and TRBJ2-5; 8 nucleotides line up with TRBD1. The chain's CDR3 is CASSQDRGPETQYF. The CDR3 DNA follows: TGCGCCAGCAGCCAAGACAGGGGGCCAGAGACCCAGTACTTC.